The 32 T cell receptor beta chains reported below all come from one sample, sequenced in a study of post-analysis software for immune sequencing data. Points from the study as a whole: TRBV segments more frequent in patients than in controls numbered several and included TRBV5-6, TRBV5-1 and TRBV20-1.

Antigens for these TCRs are unknown. Unique molecular identifiers were present in the TCR beta cDNA libraries. One entry per CDR3 protein, called by TCRdb with MiXCR from the PCR reads. Of approximately 770,000 distinct CDR3 sequences detected, around 45% appear once; the ten largest clones hold just under 5%. Sequencing used blood. These receptors all come from a girl aged 10 to 17 with multiple sclerosis.

This sequence joins TRBV30 and TRBJ2-5, with a tentative D call TRBD1 (5 bases). This CDR3 contains 15 residues. Germline CDR1 reads GTSNPN; CDR2 reads SVGIG (reference sequence). Trimming took 0 bases from V and 2 from J, leaving 13 bases between them. CDR3 nucleotide sequence: TGTGCCTGGAGTGTAGGGCAGGGCGTACAAGAGACCCAGTACTTC. Amino acid sequence: CAWSVGQGVQETQYF.

The J gene is TRBJ1-2, the V gene TRBV15; D is perhaps TRBD1 (6 bases). The CDR3 contains 16 residues. Germline loops: CDR1 LNHNV, CDR2 YYDKDF (reference sequence). V lost 8 bases and J 1 base, leaving 20 bases between the germline ends. The CDR3 sequence: CATGDRRLGVNYGYTF. The CDR3 coding sequence is TGTGCCACCGGCGACAGGAGACTAGGGGTTAACTATGGCTACACCTTC.

The chain carries TRBV28 and TRBJ2-2; D is possibly TRBD2 (6 bases). The CDR3 is 14 amino acids. Deletions cut 10 bases from V and 3 bases from J, with 15 bases between. Germline V gene data show CDR1 as MDHEN and CDR2 as SYDVKM. CDR3 sequence reads: CATRGVTDTGELFF. DNA for the CDR3: TGTGCCACCCGCGGGGTAACAGACACCGGGGAGCTGTTTTTT.

This rearrangement joins TRBV24-1 to TRBJ2-1; 7 bases align to TRBD2. Germline-derived CDR1 and CDR2 are KGHDR and SFDVKD. This CDR3 spans 17 amino acids. The trim removed 1 base at V and 6 bases at J, leaving 11 bases unmatched. The CDR3 here is CATSDFGRESWSNEQFF. CDR3 sequence (DNA): TGTGCCACCAGTGATTTCGGGCGGGAGAGTTGGTCCAATGAGCAGTTCTTC.

The rearrangement links TRBV6-4 to TRBJ2-1, with 8 bases matching TRBD2. CDR1 and CDR2 from the germline V gene are MRHNA and SNTAGT. The ends lost 0 bases at V and 9 bases at J; junction bases unmatched: 4. The CDR3 contains 14 residues. Written as DNA, the CDR3 is TGTGCCAGCAGTGACTCGGGTCTAGCGGGTGAGCAGTTCTTC. It encodes CASSDSGLAGEQFF.

This clonotype was recorded only once. The V gene is TRBV18, the J gene TRBJ1-4; TRBD1 aligns across 7 bases. The CDR3 runs to 15 residues. CDR1 is KGHSH and CDR2 is LQKENI in the germline V gene. After removal of 1 base from V and 8 bases from J, the junction contained 7 bases not matched to a gene. The CDR3 region has the DNA TGTGCCAGCTCACCACGAGCAGGGGGAGGCGAAAAACTGTTTTTT. It codes for CASSPRAGGGEKLFF.

The gene calls are TRBV5-5 and TRBJ1-5, with a possible D match to TRBD1 (5 bases). In germline, CDR1 is SGHKS, CDR2 YYEKEE (reference sequence). The CDR3 contains 13 residues. Deletions cut 4 bases from V and 4 bases from J, with 9 bases between. CDR3 sequence reads: CASSAGLNQPQHF. The CDR3 coding sequence is TGTGCCAGCAGCGCGGGACTGAATCAGCCCCAGCATTTT.

There are many counts of this clonotype. V gene TRBV4-2 combines with J gene TRBJ2-1, with TRBD2 matching 13 bases. With V trimmed by 3 bases and J by 4 bases, 0 bases remained unmatched. The CDR3 consists of 15 residues. Germline V gives CDR1 LGHNA, CDR2 YNFKEQ. The CDR3 nucleotides are TGTGCCAGCAGCCAGACTAGCGGGAGGTACAATGAGCAGTTCTTC. Translation: CASSQTSGRYNEQFF.

V usage is TRBV9 and J usage is TRBJ1-2; D is unresolved. CDR1 and CDR2 from the germline V gene are SGDLS and YYNGEE. The CDR3 consists of 12 residues. The V end was cut by 2 bases, the J end by 3 bases, with 5 bases between. For the CDR3, the DNA is TGTGCCAGCAGCGTTTGGGACTATGGCTACACCTTC. Its translation is CASSVWDYGYTF.

The chain uses TRBV14 and TRBJ2-5; D uncertain. The length of the CDR3 is 15 residues. Trimming pared 0 bases from V and 10 bases from J, leaving 18 bases between. Germline V gives CDR1 SGHDN, CDR2 FVKESK. The CDR3 DNA follows: TGTGCCAGCAGCCAAGATGCGACCGTACGTTGGCGCCAGTACTTC. Amino acid sequence: CASSQDATVRWRQYF.

V is TRBV9 and J is TRBJ2-6, with D perhaps matching TRBD1 (6 bases). Germline V gene data show CDR1 as SGDLS and CDR2 as YYNGEE. CDR3 length equals 16 residues. Trimming stripped 2 bases from V and 4 bases from J, with 13 bases between. The CDR3 sequence is CASSVGQLTGANVLTF. CDR3 DNA: TGTGCCAGCAGCGTCGGACAGCTAACCGGGGCCAACGTCCTGACTTTC.

This chain connects TRBV4-1 to TRBJ2-3; D remains unclear. Per the germline V gene, CDR1 is MGHRA and CDR2 is YSYEKL. The CDR3 loop spans 16 amino acids. With 4 bases removed from V and 2 bases from J, the gap between germline ends came to 16 bases. The CDR3 nucleotides are TGCGCCAGCAGCCCAACCCCGGGCACTAACACAGATACGCAGTATTTT. Protein: CASSPTPGTNTDTQYF.

The chain employs TRBV2 and TRBJ2-5, with D tentatively TRBD1 (6 bases). The last part of the DNA fits TRBJ2-7 better; the J call may be wrong. CDR3 length equals 15 residues. CDR1 is SNHLY and CDR2 is FYNNEI in the germline V gene. The CDR3 loop reads CASSEGGAGVYEQYF. CDR3 in DNA: TGTGCCAGCAGTGAAGGTGGGGCAGGGGTCTACGAGCAGTACTTC.

The chain employs TRBV20-1 and TRBJ2-1; TRBD2 matches 12 bases. This CDR3 contains 17 residues. J lost 0 bases, V lost 6 bases, and 9 bases had no gene match. CDR1 and CDR2 (germline): DFQATT, SNEGSKA (reference sequence). The CDR3 bases are TGCAGTGCCCCGGGACTAGCGGGCGACCGCTCCTACAATGAGCAGTTCTTC. Amino acids: CSAPGLAGDRSYNEQFF.

The rearrangement joins TRBV6-5 to TRBJ2-1, with a tentative D call TRBD2 (6 bases). The ends were cut back, 7 bases at V and 4 bases at J, with 11 bases in the middle. The CDR3 is 13 amino acids. Germline assignment: CDR1 MNHEY and CDR2 SVGAGI. The CDR3 DNA sequence: TGTGCCAGCACGGCCGGGGGTTACAATGAGCAGTTCTTC. The encoded protein is CASTAGGYNEQFF.

This clonotype has more than one count but fewer than ten. V and J are TRBV3-1 and TRBJ1-2; D remains unclear. This CDR3 spans 13 amino acids. Germline V gene data show CDR1 as LGHDT and CDR2 as YNNKEL (reference sequence). The V end was cut by 1 base, the J end by 4 bases, with 7 bases between. This chain's CDR3 is CASSQGVAYGYTF. The DNA of the CDR3 is TGTGCCAGCAGCCAAGGGGTCGCCTATGGCTACACCTTC. Based on the CDR3 plus reference TRBV3-1 and TRBJ1-2, the full variable domain is DTAVSQTPKYLVTQMGNDKSIKCEQNLGHDTMYWYKQDSKKFLKIMFSYNNKELIINETVPNRFSPKSPDKAHLNLHINSLELGDSAVYFCASSQGVAYGYTFGSGTRLTVV.

The rearrangement joins TRBV20-1 to TRBJ2-4, with TRBD1 matching over 9 bases. The V gene's germline CDR1 is DFQATT and CDR2 SNEGSKA (reference sequence). J lost 13 bases, V lost 0 bases, and 13 bases had no gene match. This CDR3 has 15 amino acids. CDR3: CSARDATGGTFGQYF. The CDR3 DNA is TGCAGTGCTAGAGATGCGACAGGGGGAACCTTCGGGCAGTACTTC.

V gene TRBV6-5 combines with J gene TRBJ2-2; D perhaps matches TRBD1 (5 bases). The CDR3 extends over 14 amino acids. Germline-derived CDR1 and CDR2 are MNHEY and SVGAGI. V was shortened by 8 bases and J by 4 bases, with 14 bases between the two germline ends. CDR3 nucleotide sequence: TGTGCCAGCGAAGACAGTATGGGCACCGGGGAGCTGTTTTTT. It encodes CASEDSMGTGELFF.

As for this clonotype: A junction end diverges from the germline sequence, so it may reflect a read error. The chain has TRBV6-5 and TRBJ2-3; D is unclear. The CDR3 totals 11 residues. Germline V gives CDR1 MNHEY, CDR2 SVGAGI. CDR3 nucleotide sequence: TGTACCAGCAGTTACACAGATACGCAGTATTTT. Protein sequence: CTSSYTDTQYF.

The chain is built from TRBV6-6 and TRBJ1-2; D not certain. The germline V gene encodes CDR1 MNHNY and CDR2 SVGAGI (reference sequence). The CDR3 runs 16 residues. V lost 0 bases to trimming and J lost 0 bases, with 11 bases between them. The DNA of the CDR3 is TGTGCCAGCAGTTACTCCCCCACGCAGACTAACTATGGCTACACCTTC. Protein product: CASSYSPTQTNYGYTF.

The chain carries TRBV11-2 and TRBJ2-7, with D possibly being TRBD1 (6 bases). V shed 4 bases and J shed 3 bases, with 13 bases lying between them. There are 14 residues in the CDR3. The germline CDR1 and CDR2 sequences are SGHAT and FQNNGV. In nucleotides, the CDR3 is TGTGCCAGCAGCTCCCAAGGGGGACGCTACGAGCAGTACTTC. Protein sequence: CASSSQGGRYEQYF.

The chain carries TRBV7-8 and TRBJ2-5; a possible D gene is TRBD2 (6 bases). The J call is doubtful: the DNA matches TRBJ2-7 better. The CDR3 spans 14 residues. The germline V gene has CDR1 SGHVS and CDR2 FQNEAQ. The CDR3 DNA is TGTGCCAGCAGCCTCTTTGAGGGAGGTTACGAGCAGTACTTC. It is translated as CASSLFEGGYEQYF.

Details on this clonotype: A read error may produce the germline difference seen at one junction end. This chain joins TRBV6-5 and TRBJ2-7; tentatively, D is TRBD1 or TRBD2 (6 bases each). The germline V gene has CDR1 MNHEY and CDR2 SVGAGI. The CDR3 is 15 amino acids. In DNA form, the CDR3 reads TGTGCCGGCAGTTACTCGGGGGACACGATGAACGAGCAGTACTTC. Its translation: CAGSYSGDTMNEQYF.

This clonotype was counted only a few times. The V gene is TRBV5-1, the J gene TRBJ1-5; D is undetermined. Germline CDR1 is SGHRS and CDR2 is YFSETQ. Trimming took 0 bases from V and 6 from J, leaving 10 bases between them. This CDR3 region has 14 residues. CDR3 sequence (DNA): TGCGCCAGCAGCTTGGACGGGAGGCGTCAGCCCCAGCATTTT. Translation: CASSLDGRRQPQHF.

This chain uses TRBV6-1 with TRBJ2-5; D is uncertain. The J call is doubtful: the DNA matches TRBJ2-7 better. The V gene's germline CDR1 is MNHNS and CDR2 SASEGT. The CDR3 has 14 amino acids. CDR3 sequence (DNA): TGTGCCAGCAGTGAAGCGCGGCAGATCTACGAGCAGTACTTC. Residues: CASSEARQIYEQYF.

This clonotype has a handful of counts. V gene TRBV3-1 combines with J gene TRBJ2-5, with 8 positions matching TRBD2. J was trimmed by 4 bases and V by 3 bases; bases with no gene match: 7. This CDR3 has 15 residues. CDR1 and CDR2 from the germline V gene are LGHDT and YNNKEL (reference sequence). This CDR3 reads CASSHGAGEGETQYF. CDR3 bases: TGTGCCAGCAGCCATGGAGCGGGAGAAGGAGAGACCCAGTACTTC.

In its sample, this clonotype was seen a few times. The chain has TRBV5-1 and TRBJ2-1; D is uncertain. The CDR3 totals 14 residues. The germline V gene has CDR1 SGHRS and CDR2 YFSETQ. Trimming removed 3 bases at V and 3 bases at J, with 10 bases between. The CDR3 reads CASSYNTDYNEQFF. The CDR3 region has the DNA TGCGCCAGCAGCTACAATACAGACTACAATGAGCAGTTCTTC. The full variable domain, rest sourced from reference TRBV5-1 and TRBJ2-1, is KAGVTQTPRYLIKTRGQQVTLSCSPISGHRSVSWYQQTPGQGLQFLFEYFSETQRNKGNFPGRFSGRQFSNSRSEMNVSTLELGDSALYLCASSYNTDYNEQFFGPGTRLTVL.

The V gene is TRBV5-1, the J gene TRBJ2-3; 8 bases match TRBD1. This CDR3 has 15 residues. V gave up 1 base and J gave up 3 bases; unmatched junction bases: 4. The germline V gene has CDR1 SGHRS and CDR2 YFSETQ. As DNA, the CDR3 is TGCGCCAGCAGCTTGAAGGACAGGGCTACAGATACGCAGTATTTT. Its protein is CASSLKDRATDTQYF.

CDR3 in DNA: TGCAGCGTTGAGGCGGGACAGGGAAGCTTGGGACTGTTGAACACTGAAGCTTTCTTT. Translating gives CSVEAGQGSLGLLNTEAFF. The J gene is TRBJ1-1, the V gene TRBV29-1; 9 nucleotides agree with TRBD1. Germline V gene lookup returns CDR1 SQVTM and CDR2 ANQGSEA. The CDR3 loop spans 19 amino acids. Germline trimming cut 3 bases from V and 0 bases from J; bases unmatched to any gene: 17.

This clonotype was seen a few times. The CDR3 loop is CSVDLDWGEQYF. The CDR3 bases are TGCAGCGTTGACCTGGATTGGGGGGAGCAGTACTTC. The rearrangement uses TRBV29-1 and TRBJ2-7, with D perhaps given as TRBD1 or TRBD2 (5 bases each). In germline, CDR1 is SQVTM, CDR2 ANQGSEA. The CDR3 has 12 amino acids. Trimming took off 3 bases at V and 7 bases at J, with 13 bases between the two ends.

This chain joins TRBV25-1 and TRBJ1-6, with D perhaps TRBD1 (5 bases). Germline CDR1 reads MGHDK; CDR2 reads SYGVNS. Deletions cut 4 bases from V and 8 bases from J, with 15 bases between. The CDR3 totals 15 residues. CDR3 DNA sequence: TGTGCCAGCAGTGTGGTCGGCGACAGAGATTCACCCCTCCACTTT. Its translation is CASSVVGDRDSPLHF.

The chain is built from TRBV6-6 and TRBJ1-5; TRBD1 matches at 9 bases. Germline V CDR1 and CDR2: MNHNY, SVGAGI (reference sequence). After removal of 5 bases from V and 6 bases from J, the junction contained 14 bases not matched to a gene. This CDR3 region has 17 residues. CDR3 region: CASSTLPGQGVGQPQHF. The DNA for the CDR3 is TGTGCCAGCAGTACCCTACCGGGACAGGGCGTAGGTCAGCCCCAGCATTTT.